These 23 T cell receptor beta chains originate from one sample sequenced in a study of blood T cell repertoires in COVID-19. Method: immunoSEQ multiplex PCR; TCRdb's copy keeps in-frame clones and lacks some. The data contain some 28,000 clones, more than 70% of them singletons. The source material was peripheral blood. All receptors come from a human donor in a cohort sampled during active COVID-19.

The chain links TRBV18 to TRBJ1-4; D is possibly TRBD1 (5 bases). The V gene's germline CDR1 is KGHSH and CDR2 LQKENI. This CDR3 region has 12 residues. V shed 8 bases and J shed 2 bases, with 6 bases lying between them. The CDR3 sequence is CASRGTNEKLFF. The CDR3 DNA reads TGTGCCAGCAGGGGTACTAATGAAAAACTGTTTTTT. Using reference TRBV18 and TRBJ1-4 for the parts outside the CDR3, the full variable domain is NAGVMQNPRHLVRRRGQEARLRCSPMKGHSHVYWYRQLPEEGLKFMVYLQKENIIDESGMPKERFSAEFPKEGPSILRIQQVVRGDSAAYFCASRGTNEKLFFGSGTQLSVL.

This chain links TRBV11-3 with TRBJ1-1; 7 nucleotides agree with TRBD1. The length of the CDR3 is 18 residues. After removal of 6 bases from V and 0 bases from J, the junction contained 16 bases not matched to a gene. Germline CDR1 reads SGHNT; CDR2 reads YENEEA. For the CDR3, the DNA is TGTGCCAGCAGTCCCTCCACCCGGGCCGGGACAGTGAACACTGAAGCTTTCTTT. Residues: CASSPSTRAGTVNTEAFF.

The chain employs TRBV10-3 and TRBJ1-5; a possible D gene is TRBD1 (5 bases). Germline assignment: CDR1 ENHRY and CDR2 SYGVKD. The CDR3 has 15 residues. V gave up 4 bases and J gave up 4 bases, with 14 bases separating them. The CDR3 coding sequence is TGTGCCATCAGTGTTGAGGGACTCAGAAATCAGCCCCAGCATTTT. The encoded protein is CAISVEGLRNQPQHF.

V usage is TRBV28 and J usage is TRBJ1-5; D gene ambiguous. The CDR3 runs 14 residues. Germline V CDR1 and CDR2: MDHEN, SYDVKM. The V end lost 2 bases, the J end lost 1 base, and 6 bases lay between the germline ends. The CDR3 DNA is TGTGCCAGCAGTTTACGGGTGAGCAATCAGCCCCAGCATTTT. Translating it yields CASSLRVSNQPQHF.

The chain carries TRBV9 and TRBJ2-1, with D maybe TRBD2 (5 bases). The CDR3 runs to 16 residues. Germline CDR1 SGDLS, CDR2 YYNGEE. V shed 1 base and J shed 7 bases, with 18 bases lying between them. Written as DNA, the CDR3 is TGTGCCAGCAGCGTAAGCTCTGAGGGCCGCTGGAATGAGCAGTTCTTC. It specifies CASSVSSEGRWNEQFF.

The chain uses TRBV7-3 and TRBJ2-2; TRBD1 matches at 8 bases. The CDR3 totals 17 residues. Germline CDR1 SGHTA, CDR2 FQGTGA. V dropped 5 bases and J dropped 1; count of bases not matched to a gene: 9. This CDR3 reads CASSPGGRGQNTGELFF. The CDR3 nucleotides are TGTGCCAGCAGCCCAGGGGGCAGGGGGCAGAACACCGGGGAGCTGTTTTTT.

V usage is TRBV2 and J usage is TRBJ1-1; the D gene is possibly TRBD1 (5 bases). CDR1 and CDR2 (germline): SNHLY, FYNNEI. The CDR3 is made up of 14 amino acids. V lost 2 bases and J lost 3, with 10 bases in between. CDR3 coding DNA: TGTGCCAGCAGTGAATCAGCAGGGTACACTGAAGCTTTCTTT. The encoded protein is CASSESAGYTEAFF.

The rearrangement links TRBV4-1 to TRBJ1-5; possibly TRBD1 for D (5 bases). V lost 4 bases and J lost 4, with 11 bases in between. CDR1 is MGHRA, CDR2 YSYEKL, per germline. The CDR3 covers 14 residues. In nucleotides, the CDR3 is TGCGCCAGCAGCCCAAACTCAGGGAATCAGCCCCAGCATTTT. Translating it yields CASSPNSGNQPQHF.

This chain links TRBV2 with TRBJ1-1; the D gene is possibly TRBD1 (5 bases). Per the germline V gene, CDR1 is SNHLY and CDR2 is FYNNEI. The CDR3 runs 14 residues. Trimming stripped 3 bases from V and 1 base from J, with 9 bases between. CDR3 nucleotides: TGTGCCAGCAGTGATGGGAGGGGGAACACTGAAGCTTTCTTT. It translates to CASSDGRGNTEAFF.

The rearrangement uses TRBV2 and TRBJ2-5, with D uncertain. This CDR3 region has 11 residues. Germline values: CDR1 SNHLY, CDR2 FYNNEI. V was clipped by 6 bases and J by 2 bases, with 4 bases between them. The CDR3 here is CASSPQETQYF. The CDR3 nucleotides read TGTGCCAGCAGCCCACAAGAGACCCAGTACTTC.

The chain couples TRBV25-1 to TRBJ1-1; D unresolved. The CDR3 sequence is 14 residues long. V was trimmed by 6 bases and J by 0 bases, leaving 11 bases between them. Germline assignment: CDR1 MGHDK and CDR2 SYGVNS. The CDR3 region has the DNA TGTGCCAGCAGCGAAGCAGCGATGAACACTGAAGCTTTCTTT. Translation: CASSEAAMNTEAFF.

The chain links TRBV6-6 to TRBJ2-1; 10 nucleotides line up with TRBD2. The CDR3 runs to 16 residues. Losses at the gene ends were 6 bases for V and 8 bases for J; bases not matched to a gene: 13. The germline V gene encodes CDR1 MNHNY and CDR2 SVGAGI (reference sequence). The CDR3 DNA reads TGTGCCAGCAGGACCACAGCGGGGGGGCCGAATGATGAGCAGTTCTTC. This sequence encodes CASRTTAGGPNDEQFF.

DNA for the CDR3: TGTGCCAGCAGCTCAACAGGGGGCTATGGCTACACCTTC. This codes for CASSSTGGYGYTF. This chain connects TRBV7-3 to TRBJ1-2; 8 bases map to TRBD1. The J segment lost 4 bases and the V segment lost 4 bases, leaving 2 bases of the junction unmatched. This CDR3 has 13 residues. The germline CDR1 and CDR2 sequences are SGHTA and FQGTGA.

This sequence joins TRBV11-3 and TRBJ2-1; 7 nucleotides match TRBD1. The J segment lost 10 bases and the V segment lost 0 bases, leaving 6 bases of the junction unmatched. The length of the CDR3 is 14 residues. Germline CDR1 reads SGHNT; CDR2 reads YENEEA. The CDR3 coding sequence is TGTGCCAGCAGCTTAGACTGGGACAGAGGGGAGCAGTTCTTC. It specifies CASSLDWDRGEQFF.

CDR3 sequence (DNA): TGTGCCAGCAGCTTGGTGCAGGGGTCGGGAGGCTACACCTTC. Translating it yields CASSLVQGSGGYTF. The chain uses TRBV5-4 and TRBJ1-2; perhaps TRBD1 as D (6 bases). The V end lost 0 bases, the J end lost 8 bases, and 14 bases lay between the germline ends. The CDR3 totals 14 residues. The germline gives CDR1 SGHNT, CDR2 YYREEE (reference sequence).

This chain uses TRBV5-6 with TRBJ2-7; 7 bases are a match to TRBD2. J lost 6 bases, V lost 3 bases, and 3 bases had no gene match. Looked up from germline, CDR1 is SGHDT and CDR2 is YYEEEE. This CDR3 is built from 12 residues. The CDR3, as DNA: TGTGCCAGCAGCTGGGGGGAGGGCGAGCAGTACTTC. This codes for CASSWGEGEQYF.

This clone was observed a handful of times. The chain has TRBV19 and TRBJ2-7, with 9 bases lining up with TRBD1. J lost 4 bases, V lost 6 bases, and 7 bases had no gene match. The CDR3 extends over 14 amino acids. The germline V gene has CDR1 LNHDA and CDR2 SQIVND (reference sequence). The CDR3 sequence is CASRRDRVAYEQYF. CDR3 nucleotide sequence: TGTGCCAGTAGAAGGGACAGGGTGGCGTACGAGCAGTACTTC.

The chain couples TRBV27 to TRBJ1-6, with 7 positions matching TRBD1. The CDR3 sequence is 15 residues long. From germline, CDR1 is MNHEY and CDR2 SMNVEV (reference sequence). V trimming: 7 bases; J trimming: 7 bases; junction bases outside the gene matches: 10. CDR3 DNA: TGTGCCAGCACCCCCCAGGGGGGTCAGAATTCACCCCTCCACTTT. Encoded protein: CASTPQGGQNSPLHF.

The rearrangement uses TRBV5-1 and TRBJ2-7, with D tentatively TRBD1 (6 bases). The CDR3 length is 19 residues. The germline V and J ends were trimmed by 0 bases and 1 base, with 23 bases remaining between them. From germline, CDR1 is SGHRS and CDR2 YFSETQ. CDR3 nucleotide sequence: TGCGCCAGCAGCTTGGATACCGACAGGAATCGTGACGTTTCCTACGAGCAGTACTTC. Protein product: CASSLDTDRNRDVSYEQYF.

The chain combines TRBV4-1 with TRBJ1-5; D not resolved. The germline V gene encodes CDR1 MGHRA and CDR2 YSYEKL. This CDR3 is built from 13 residues. V was trimmed by 2 bases and J by 9 bases, leaving 11 bases between them. CDR3: CASSQRPVVPQHF. The CDR3 region has the DNA TGCGCCAGCAGCCAACGCCCCGTAGTGCCCCAGCATTTT.

The genes are TRBV11-2 and TRBJ2-1; D is possibly TRBD2 (5 bases). In germline, CDR1 is SGHAT, CDR2 FQNNGV. The CDR3 has 14 residues. The V gene lost 1 base and the J gene lost 4 bases, with 8 bases spanning the gap. The CDR3 coding sequence is TGTGCCAGCAGCTTAGCTTCGGGGTACAATGAGCAGTTCTTC. This translates into CASSLASGYNEQFF.

The V call is TRBV2, the J call TRBJ2-1; TRBD2 agrees at 12 bases. CDR1 and CDR2 from the germline V gene are SNHLY and FYNNEI. The CDR3 totals 16 residues. Trimming cost V 6 bases and J 5 bases; bases outside gene matches: 8. The CDR3 DNA reads TGTGCCAGCAGAGATCCCGGACTAGCGGGGAACAATGAGCAGTTCTTC. Translating gives CASRDPGLAGNNEQFF.

The CDR3 region is CACSLGVGETQYF. Written as DNA, the CDR3 is TGTGCCTGTTCCCTGGGAGTGGGGGAGACCCAGTACTTC. The J gene is TRBJ2-5, the V gene TRBV30, with a tentative D call TRBD2 (5 bases). The CDR3 extends over 13 amino acids. CDR1 is GTSNPN, CDR2 SVGIG, per germline (reference sequence). V was trimmed by 6 bases and J by 5 bases, leaving 16 bases between them.